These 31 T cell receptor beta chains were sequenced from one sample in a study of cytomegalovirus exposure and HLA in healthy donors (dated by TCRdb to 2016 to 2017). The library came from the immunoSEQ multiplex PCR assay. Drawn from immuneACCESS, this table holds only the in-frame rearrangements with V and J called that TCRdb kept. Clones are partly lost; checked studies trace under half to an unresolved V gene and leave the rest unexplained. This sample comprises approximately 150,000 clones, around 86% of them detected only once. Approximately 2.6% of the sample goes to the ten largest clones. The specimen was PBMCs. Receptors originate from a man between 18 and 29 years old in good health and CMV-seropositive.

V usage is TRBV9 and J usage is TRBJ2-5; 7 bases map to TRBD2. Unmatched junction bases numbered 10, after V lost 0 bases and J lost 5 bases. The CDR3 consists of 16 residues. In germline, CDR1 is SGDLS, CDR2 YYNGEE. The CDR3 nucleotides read TGTGCCAGCAGCGTAGGGGTGGCGGGAGATGGGGAGACCCAGTACTTC. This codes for CASSVGVAGDGETQYF.

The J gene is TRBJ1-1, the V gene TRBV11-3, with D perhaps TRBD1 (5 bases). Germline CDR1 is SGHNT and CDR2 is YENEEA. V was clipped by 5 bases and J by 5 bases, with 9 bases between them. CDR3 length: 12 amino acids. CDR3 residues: CASSQEGTEAFF. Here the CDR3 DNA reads TGTGCCAGCAGCCAGGAGGGGACTGAAGCTTTCTTT.

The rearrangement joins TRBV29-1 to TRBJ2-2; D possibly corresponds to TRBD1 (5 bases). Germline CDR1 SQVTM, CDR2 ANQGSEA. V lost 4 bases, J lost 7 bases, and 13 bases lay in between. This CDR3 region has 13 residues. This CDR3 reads CSVGGPVGGELFF. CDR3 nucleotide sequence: TGCAGCGTTGGGGGCCCAGTTGGCGGGGAGCTGTTTTTT.

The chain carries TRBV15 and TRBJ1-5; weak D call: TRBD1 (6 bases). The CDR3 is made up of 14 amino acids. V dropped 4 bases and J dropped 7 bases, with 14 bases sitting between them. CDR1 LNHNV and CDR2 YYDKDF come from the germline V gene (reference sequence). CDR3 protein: CATSTTTGSQPQHF. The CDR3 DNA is TGTGCCACCAGCACGACGACAGGTAGCCAGCCCCAGCATTTT.

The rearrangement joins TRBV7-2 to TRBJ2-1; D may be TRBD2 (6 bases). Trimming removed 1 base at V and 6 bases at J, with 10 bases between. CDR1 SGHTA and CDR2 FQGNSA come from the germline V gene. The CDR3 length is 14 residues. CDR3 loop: CASSLVGGRNEQFF. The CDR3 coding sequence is TGTGCCAGCAGCTTAGTGGGAGGCCGCAATGAGCAGTTCTTC. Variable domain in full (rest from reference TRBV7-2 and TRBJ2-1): GAGVSQSPSNKVTEKGKDVELRCDPISGHTALYWYRQSLGQGLEFLIYFQGNSAPDKSGLPSDRFSAERTGGSVSTLTIQRTQQEDSAVYLCASSLVGGRNEQFFGPGTRLTVL.

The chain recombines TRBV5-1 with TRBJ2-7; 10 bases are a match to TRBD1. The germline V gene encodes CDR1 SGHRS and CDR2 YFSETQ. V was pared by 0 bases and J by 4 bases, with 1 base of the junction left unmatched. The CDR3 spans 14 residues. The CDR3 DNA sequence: TGCGCCAGCAGCTTGGGGGGACAGGGGTACGAGCAGTACTTC. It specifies CASSLGGQGYEQYF.

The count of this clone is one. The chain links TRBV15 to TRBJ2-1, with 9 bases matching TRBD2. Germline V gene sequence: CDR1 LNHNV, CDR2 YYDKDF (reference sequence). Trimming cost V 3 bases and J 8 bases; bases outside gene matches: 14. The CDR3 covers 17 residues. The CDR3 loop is CATSSPGLALKVDEQFF. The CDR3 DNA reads TGTGCCACCAGCAGTCCGGGACTAGCTTTAAAGGTGGATGAGCAGTTCTTC.

The CDR3 loop is CATSREGTNEAFF. The CDR3 nucleotides are TGTGCCACCAGCAGAGAAGGGACAAATGAAGCTTTCTTT. The gene calls are TRBV15 and TRBJ1-1; maybe TRBD1 (6 bases). The germline CDR1 and CDR2 sequences are LNHNV and YYDKDF (reference sequence). The CDR3 loop spans 13 amino acids. V was shortened by 0 bases and J by 7 bases, with 9 bases between the two germline ends.

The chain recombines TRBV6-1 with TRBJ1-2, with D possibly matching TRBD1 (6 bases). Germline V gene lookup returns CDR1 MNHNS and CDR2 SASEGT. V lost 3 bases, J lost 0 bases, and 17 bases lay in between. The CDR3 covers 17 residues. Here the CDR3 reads CASSDHPGQTPNYGYTF. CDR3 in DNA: TGTGCCAGCAGTGACCATCCAGGACAGACACCTAACTATGGCTACACCTTC.

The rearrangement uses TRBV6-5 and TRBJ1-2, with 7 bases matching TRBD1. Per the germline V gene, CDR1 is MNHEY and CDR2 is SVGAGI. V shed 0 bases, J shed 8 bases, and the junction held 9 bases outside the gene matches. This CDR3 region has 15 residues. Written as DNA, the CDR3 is TGTGCCAGCAGTTACTCGAAGGTCAGGGGGAAAGGCTACACCTTC. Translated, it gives CASSYSKVRGKGYTF.

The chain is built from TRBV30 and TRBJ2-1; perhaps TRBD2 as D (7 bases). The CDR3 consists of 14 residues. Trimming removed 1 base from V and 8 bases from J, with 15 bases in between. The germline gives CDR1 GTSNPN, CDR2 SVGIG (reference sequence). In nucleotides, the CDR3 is TGTGCCTGGAGTGGGTGGGGGGGCACCGATGAGCAGTTCTTC. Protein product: CAWSGWGGTDEQFF.

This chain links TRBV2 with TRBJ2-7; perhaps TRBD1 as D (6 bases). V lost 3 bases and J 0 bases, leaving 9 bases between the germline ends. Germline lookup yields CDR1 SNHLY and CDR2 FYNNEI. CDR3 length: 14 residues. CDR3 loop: CASSEQGSSYEQYF. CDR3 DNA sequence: TGTGCCAGCAGTGAGCAGGGGAGCTCCTACGAGCAGTACTTC.

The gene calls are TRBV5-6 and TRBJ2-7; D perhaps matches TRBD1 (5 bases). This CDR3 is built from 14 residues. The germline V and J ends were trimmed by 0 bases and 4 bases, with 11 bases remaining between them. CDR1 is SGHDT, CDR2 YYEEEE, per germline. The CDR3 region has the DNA TGTGCCAGCAGCTTGGCCCAGGGTGCTTACGAGCAGTACTTC. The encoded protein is CASSLAQGAYEQYF.

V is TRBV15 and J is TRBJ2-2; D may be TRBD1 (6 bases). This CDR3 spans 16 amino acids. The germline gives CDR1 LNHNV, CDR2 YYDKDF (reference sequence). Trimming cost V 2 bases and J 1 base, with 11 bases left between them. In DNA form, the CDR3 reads TGTGCCACCAGCAGATGGGACATCTTGAACACCGGGGAGCTGTTTTTT. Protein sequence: CATSRWDILNTGELFF.

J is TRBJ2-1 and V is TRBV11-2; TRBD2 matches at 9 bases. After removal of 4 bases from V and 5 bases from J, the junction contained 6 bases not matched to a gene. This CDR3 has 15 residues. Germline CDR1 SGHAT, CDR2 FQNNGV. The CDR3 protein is CASSYRGRANNEQFF. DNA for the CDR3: TGTGCCAGCAGCTATCGCGGGAGGGCCAACAATGAGCAGTTCTTC.

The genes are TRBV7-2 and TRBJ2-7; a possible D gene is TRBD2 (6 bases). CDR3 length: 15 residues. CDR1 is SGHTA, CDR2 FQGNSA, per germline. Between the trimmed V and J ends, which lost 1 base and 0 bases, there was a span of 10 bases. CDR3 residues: CASSLGGALSYEQYF. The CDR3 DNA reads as TGTGCCAGCAGCTTAGGCGGGGCCCTCTCCTACGAGCAGTACTTC.

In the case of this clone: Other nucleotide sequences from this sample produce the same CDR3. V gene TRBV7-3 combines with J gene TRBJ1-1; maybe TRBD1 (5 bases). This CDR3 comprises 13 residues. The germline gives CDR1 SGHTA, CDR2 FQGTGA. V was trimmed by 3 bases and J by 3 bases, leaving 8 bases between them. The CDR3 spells CASSFGGDTEAFF. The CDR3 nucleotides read TGTGCCAGCAGCTTTGGAGGGGACACTGAAGCTTTCTTT.

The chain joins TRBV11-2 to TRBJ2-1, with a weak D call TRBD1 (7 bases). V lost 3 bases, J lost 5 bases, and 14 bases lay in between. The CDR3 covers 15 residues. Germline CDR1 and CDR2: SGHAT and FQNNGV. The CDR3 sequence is CASSLGGTANNEQFF. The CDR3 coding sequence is TGTGCCAGCAGCTTGGGCGGGACAGCCAACAATGAGCAGTTCTTC. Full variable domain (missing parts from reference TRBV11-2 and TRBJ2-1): EAGVAQSPRYKIIEKRQSVAFWCNPISGHATLYWYQQILGQGPKLLIQFQNNGVVDDSQLPKDRFSAERLKGVDSTLKIQPAKLEDSAVYLCASSLGGTANNEQFFGPGTRLTVL.

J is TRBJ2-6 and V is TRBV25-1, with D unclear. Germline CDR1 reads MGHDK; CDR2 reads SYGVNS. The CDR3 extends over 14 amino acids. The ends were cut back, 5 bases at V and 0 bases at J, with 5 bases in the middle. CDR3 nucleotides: TGTGCCAGCAGTCAAGCCTCTGGGGCCAACGTCCTGACTTTC. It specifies CASSQASGANVLTF. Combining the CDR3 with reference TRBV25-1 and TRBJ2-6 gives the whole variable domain EADIYQTPRYLVIGTGKKITLECSQTMGHDKMYWYQQDPGMELHLIHYSYGVNSTEKGDLSSESTVSRIRTEHFPLTLESARPSHTSQYLCASSQASGANVLTFGAGSRLTVL.

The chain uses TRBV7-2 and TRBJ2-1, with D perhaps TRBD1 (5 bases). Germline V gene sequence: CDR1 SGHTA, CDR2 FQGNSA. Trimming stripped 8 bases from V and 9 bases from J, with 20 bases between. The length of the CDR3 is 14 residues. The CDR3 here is CASRQDRGGGEQFF. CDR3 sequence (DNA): TGTGCCAGCCGCCAAGATAGGGGCGGCGGTGAGCAGTTCTTC.

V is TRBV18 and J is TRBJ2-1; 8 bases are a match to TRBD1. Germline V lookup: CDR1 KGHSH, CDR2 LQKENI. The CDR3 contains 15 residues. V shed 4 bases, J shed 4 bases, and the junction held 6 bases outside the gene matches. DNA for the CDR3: TGTGCCAGCTCACAAGATCAGGGGGCTTACAATGAGCAGTTCTTC. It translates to CASSQDQGAYNEQFF.

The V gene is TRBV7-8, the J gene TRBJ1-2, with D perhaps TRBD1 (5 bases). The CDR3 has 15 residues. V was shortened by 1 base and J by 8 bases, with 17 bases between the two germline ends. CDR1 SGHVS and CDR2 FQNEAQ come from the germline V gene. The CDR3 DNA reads TGTGCCAGCAGCTTAGTTCGGCAGCTTCGGGGGGGCTACACCTTC. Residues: CASSLVRQLRGGYTF.

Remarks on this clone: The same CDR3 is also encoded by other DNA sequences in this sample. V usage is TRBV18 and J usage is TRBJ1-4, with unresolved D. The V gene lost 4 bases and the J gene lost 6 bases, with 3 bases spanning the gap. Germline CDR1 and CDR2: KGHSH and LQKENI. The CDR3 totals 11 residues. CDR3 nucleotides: TGTGCCAGCTCACGAGATGAAAAACTGTTTTTT. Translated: CASSRDEKLFF.

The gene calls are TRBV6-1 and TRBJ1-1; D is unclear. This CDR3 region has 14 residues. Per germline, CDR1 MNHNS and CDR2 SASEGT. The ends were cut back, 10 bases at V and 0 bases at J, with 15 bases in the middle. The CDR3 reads CATESQTLNTEAFF. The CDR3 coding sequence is TGTGCCACCGAATCCCAGACTTTGAACACTGAAGCTTTCTTT.

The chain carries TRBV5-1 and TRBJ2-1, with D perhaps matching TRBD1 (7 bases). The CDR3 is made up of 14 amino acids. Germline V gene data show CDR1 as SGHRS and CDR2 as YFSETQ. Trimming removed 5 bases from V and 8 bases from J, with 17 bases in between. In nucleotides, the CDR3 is TGCGCCAGCAGGGACAGGAGGGGGAATGATGAGCAGTTCTTC. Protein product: CASRDRRGNDEQFF.

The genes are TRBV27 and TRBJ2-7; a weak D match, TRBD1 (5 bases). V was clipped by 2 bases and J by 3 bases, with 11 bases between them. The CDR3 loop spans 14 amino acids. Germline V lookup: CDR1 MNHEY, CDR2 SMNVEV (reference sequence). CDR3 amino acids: CASSLKITGYEQYF. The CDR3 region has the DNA TGTGCCAGCAGTTTAAAGATAACAGGCTACGAGCAGTACTTC.

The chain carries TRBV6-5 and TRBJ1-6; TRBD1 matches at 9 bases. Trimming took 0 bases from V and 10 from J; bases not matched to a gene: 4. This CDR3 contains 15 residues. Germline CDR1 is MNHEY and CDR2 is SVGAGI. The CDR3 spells CASSYSDRGGSPLHF. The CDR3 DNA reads TGTGCCAGCAGTTACTCGGACAGGGGAGGCTCACCCCTCCACTTT.

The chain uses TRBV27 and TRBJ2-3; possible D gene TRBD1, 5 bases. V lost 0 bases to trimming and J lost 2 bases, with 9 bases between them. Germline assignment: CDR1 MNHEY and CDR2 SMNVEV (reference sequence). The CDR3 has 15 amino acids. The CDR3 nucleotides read TGTGCCAGCAGTTTATCCACCGGACACACAGATACGCAGTATTTT. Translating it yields CASSLSTGHTDTQYF.

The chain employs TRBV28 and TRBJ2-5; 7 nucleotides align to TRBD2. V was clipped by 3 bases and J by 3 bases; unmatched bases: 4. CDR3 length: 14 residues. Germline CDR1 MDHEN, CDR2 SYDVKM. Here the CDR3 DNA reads TGTGCCAGCAGTTTCATCCGGGGGGAAGAGACCCAGTACTTC. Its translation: CASSFIRGEETQYF.

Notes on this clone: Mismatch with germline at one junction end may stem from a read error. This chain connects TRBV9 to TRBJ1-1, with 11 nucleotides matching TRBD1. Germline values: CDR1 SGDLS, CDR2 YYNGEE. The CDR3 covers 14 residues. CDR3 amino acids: CASSLSGTGGAGHF. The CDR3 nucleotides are TGTGCCAGCAGCTTGTCCGGGACAGGGGGAGCCGGCCACTTT.

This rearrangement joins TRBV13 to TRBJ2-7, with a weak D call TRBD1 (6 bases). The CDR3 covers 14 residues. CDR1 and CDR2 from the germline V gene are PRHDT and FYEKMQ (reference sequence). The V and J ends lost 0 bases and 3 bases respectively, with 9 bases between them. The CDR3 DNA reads TGTGCCAGCAGCTTAGGAACAGGGAACTACGAGCAGTACTTC. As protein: CASSLGTGNYEQYF.